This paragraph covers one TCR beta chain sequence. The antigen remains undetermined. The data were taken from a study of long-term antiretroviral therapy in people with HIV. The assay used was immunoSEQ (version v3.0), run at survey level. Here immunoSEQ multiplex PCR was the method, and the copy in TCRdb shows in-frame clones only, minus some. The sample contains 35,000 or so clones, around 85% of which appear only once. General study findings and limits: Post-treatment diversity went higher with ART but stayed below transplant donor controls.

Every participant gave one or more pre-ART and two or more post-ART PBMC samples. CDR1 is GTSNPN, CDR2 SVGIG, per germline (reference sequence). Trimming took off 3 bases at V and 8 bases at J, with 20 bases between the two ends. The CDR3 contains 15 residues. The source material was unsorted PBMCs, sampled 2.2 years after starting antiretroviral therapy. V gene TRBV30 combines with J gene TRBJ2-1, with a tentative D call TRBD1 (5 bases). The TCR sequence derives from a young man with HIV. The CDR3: CAWRADGRDSDEQFF. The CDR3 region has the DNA TGTGCCTGGAGGGCGGACGGTCGCGACAGCGATGAGCAGTTCTTC.